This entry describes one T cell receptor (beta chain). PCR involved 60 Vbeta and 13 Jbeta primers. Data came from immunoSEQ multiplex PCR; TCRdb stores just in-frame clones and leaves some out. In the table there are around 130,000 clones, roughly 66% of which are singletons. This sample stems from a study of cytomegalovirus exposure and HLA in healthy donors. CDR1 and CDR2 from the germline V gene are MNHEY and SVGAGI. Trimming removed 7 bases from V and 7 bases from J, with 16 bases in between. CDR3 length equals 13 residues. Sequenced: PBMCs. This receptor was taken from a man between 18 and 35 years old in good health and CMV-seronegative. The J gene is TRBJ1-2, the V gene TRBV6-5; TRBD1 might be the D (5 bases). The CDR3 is CASTPHGGGGYTF. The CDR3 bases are TGTGCCAGCACCCCCCATGGGGGGGGTGGCTACACCTTC.